The 25 T cell receptor beta chains listed next were all sequenced from one sample in a study of blood T cell repertoires in COVID-19. Profiling relied on immunoSEQ multiplex PCR, and the TCRdb table lists in-frame clones only, not all of them. The profile shows 90,000 or so clones, around 86% of them singletons. Sequenced: peripheral blood. The receptor source for this set is a man aged 55 to 70 with COVID-19, enrolled during active disease.

V and J are TRBV19 and TRBJ2-7; 13 positions match TRBD2. Germline lookup yields CDR1 LNHDA and CDR2 SQIVND (reference sequence). This CDR3 region has 18 residues. V lost 4 bases and J lost 0; bases outside the gene matches: 9. CDR3 in amino acids: CASSNLWTSGSSSYEQYF. The CDR3 DNA reads TGTGCCAGTAGTAACCTCTGGACTAGCGGGAGTTCCTCCTACGAGCAGTACTTC.

The chain combines TRBV19 with TRBJ2-1; perhaps TRBD2 as D (7 bases). Germline V lookup: CDR1 LNHDA, CDR2 SQIVND (reference sequence). V lost 5 bases to trimming and J lost 9 bases, with 17 bases between them. The CDR3 has 14 residues. CDR3 DNA: TGTGCCAGTAGTGGGCTAGCGGAGGGGGGTGAGCAGTTCTTC. It specifies CASSGLAEGGEQFF.

The chain joins TRBV9 to TRBJ2-6, with D uncertain. The CDR3 contains 16 residues. Trimming pared 4 bases from V and 0 bases from J, leaving 11 bases between. The V gene's germline CDR1 is SGDLS and CDR2 YYNGEE. CDR3 nucleotide sequence: TGTGCCAGCAGCAACGAAAGGAGCTCTGGGGCCAACGTCCTGACTTTC. Protein product: CASSNERSSGANVLTF.

The chain carries TRBV5-4 and TRBJ2-3; no firm D call. The CDR3 covers 14 residues. The V end was cut by 0 bases, the J end by 3 bases, with 8 bases between. CDR1 is SGHNT, CDR2 YYREEE, per germline (reference sequence). The CDR3 coding sequence is TGTGCCAGCAGCTTGGTGTCCGGGACAGATACGCAGTATTTT. It specifies CASSLVSGTDTQYF.

The rearrangement uses TRBV18 and TRBJ2-7, with TRBD2 matching over 7 bases. The V gene's germline CDR1 is KGHSH and CDR2 LQKENI. This CDR3 is 15 amino acids long. Unmatched junction bases numbered 10, after V lost 4 bases and J lost 4 bases. The CDR3, as DNA: TGTGCCAGCTCACGCTCCGGGACTACTCCTTACGAGCAGTACTTC. Translated: CASSRSGTTPYEQYF.

The V gene is TRBV30, the J gene TRBJ1-5; 7 bases are a match to TRBD1. CDR1 and CDR2 from the germline V gene are GTSNPN and SVGIG (reference sequence). V trimming: 0 bases; J trimming: 6 bases; junction bases outside the gene matches: 5. CDR3 length: 14 amino acids. In DNA form, the CDR3 reads TGTGCCTGGAGTGTGGTAGGGGGCTTTCAGCCCCAGCATTTT. Amino acids: CAWSVVGGFQPQHF.

J is TRBJ1-2 and V is TRBV4-1, with a possible D match to TRBD1 (5 bases). CDR1 is MGHRA, CDR2 YSYEKL, per germline. V lost 5 bases and J lost 8, with 15 bases in between. The CDR3 is made up of 13 amino acids. The CDR3 nucleotides are TGCGCCAGCAGCATGACAGCGACTGGGGGCTACACCTTC. This translates into CASSMTATGGYTF.

This chain links TRBV5-1 with TRBJ2-2; a weak D match, TRBD2 (5 bases). Germline CDR1 is SGHRS and CDR2 is YFSETQ. V lost 3 bases, J lost 4 bases, and 10 bases lay in between. CDR3 length: 14 residues. DNA for the CDR3: TGCGCCAGCAGCTCGGACTCGACCACCGGGGAGCTGTTTTTT. The encoded protein is CASSSDSTTGELFF.

The chain carries TRBV29-1 and TRBJ1-3; maybe TRBD1 (5 bases). Trimming stripped 6 bases from V and 4 bases from J, with 10 bases between. The germline gives CDR1 SQVTM, CDR2 ANQGSEA. The CDR3 extends over 12 amino acids. The CDR3 region is CSVGTSGNTIYF. In DNA form, the CDR3 reads TGCAGCGTGGGGACTTCAGGAAACACCATATATTTT. Looking up the rest from reference TRBV29-1 and TRBJ1-3 gives the full variable domain: SAVISQKPSRDICQRGTSLTIQCQVDSQVTMMFWYRQQPGQSLTLIATANQGSEATYESGFVIDKFPISRPNLTFSTLTVSNMSPEDSSIYLCSVGTSGNTIYFGEGSWLTVV.

This clone was seen just once. CDR3 coding DNA: TGTGCCAGCAGCTTAGATCGGGACATTAACTATGGCTACACCTTC. Its translation: CASSLDRDINYGYTF. The V gene is TRBV11-2, the J gene TRBJ1-2; D perhaps matches TRBD1 (6 bases). This CDR3 region has 15 residues. Trimming removed 0 bases from V and 1 base from J, with 9 bases in between. In germline, CDR1 is SGHAT, CDR2 FQNNGV.

The V and J genes are TRBV6-2 or TRBV6-3 and TRBJ2-2; no reliable D call. Deletions cut 2 bases from V and 9 bases from J, with 10 bases between. The CDR3 has 13 amino acids. From germline, CDR1 is MNHEY and CDR2 SVGEGT. Here the CDR3 DNA reads TGTGCCAGCAGTTACACAACCCGAAGGGAGCTGTTTTTT. This codes for CASSYTTRRELFF.

This chain connects TRBV7-9 to TRBJ2-3, with D maybe TRBD1 (6 bases). The CDR3 runs to 15 residues. Germline CDR1 reads SEHNR; CDR2 reads FQNEAQ (reference sequence). Trimming took 2 bases from V and 0 from J, leaving 9 bases between them. Here the CDR3 DNA reads TGTGCCAGCAGCTTACAGGGGATTAGCACAGATACGCAGTATTTT. Translation: CASSLQGISTDTQYF.

The rearrangement joins TRBV19 to TRBJ2-7, with a possible D match to TRBD2 (6 bases). Germline V lookup: CDR1 LNHDA, CDR2 SQIVND (reference sequence). The CDR3 is 16 residues long. V lost 5 bases and J 2 bases, leaving 19 bases between the germline ends. The CDR3 reads CASSSSAGSMTYEQYF. CDR3 DNA: TGTGCCAGTAGTTCCTCGGCCGGGAGTATGACCTACGAGCAGTACTTC.

V and J are TRBV30 and TRBJ2-7; TRBD1 matches 8 bases. Germline-derived CDR1 and CDR2 are GTSNPN and SVGIG (reference sequence). V trimming: 3 bases; J trimming: 7 bases; junction bases outside the gene matches: 14. The CDR3 is made up of 15 amino acids. The CDR3 loop is CAWRTPRTGSREQYF. CDR3 sequence (DNA): TGTGCCTGGAGAACCCCAAGGACAGGGTCTAGGGAGCAGTACTTC.

The V and J genes are TRBV19 and TRBJ2-7, with D possibly matching TRBD1 (6 bases). CDR1 is LNHDA, CDR2 SQIVND, per germline (reference sequence). The CDR3 spans 16 residues. Between the trimmed V and J ends, which lost 5 bases and 3 bases, there was a span of 20 bases. The chain's CDR3 is CASSSSPGGQYYEQYF. CDR3 nucleotide sequence: TGTGCCAGTAGTTCGTCCCCCGGAGGACAGTACTACGAGCAGTACTTC. Full variable domain (rest looked up from reference TRBV19 and TRBJ2-7): DGGITQSPKYLFRKEGQNVTLSCEQNLNHDAMYWYRQDPGQGLRLIYYSQIVNDFQKGDIAEGYSVSREKKESFPLTVTSAQKNPTAFYLCASSSSPGGQYYEQYFGPGTRLTVT.

J is TRBJ1-4 and V is TRBV2; D is possibly TRBD1 (5 bases). Trimming took off 6 bases at V and 0 bases at J, with 14 bases between the two ends. The CDR3 is made up of 16 amino acids. Germline assignment: CDR1 SNHLY and CDR2 FYNNEI. The CDR3 region has the DNA TGTGCCAGCAGGGCGCCTCAGGGTGCAACTAATGAAAAACTGTTTTTT. This encodes CASRAPQGATNEKLFF.

The rearrangement joins TRBV5-4 to TRBJ1-1, with unresolved D. V was clipped by 3 bases and J by 2 bases, with 11 bases between them. This CDR3 has 14 amino acids. Germline values: CDR1 SGHNT, CDR2 YYREEE (reference sequence). The CDR3 loop is CASSSGVVNTEAFF. In DNA, the CDR3 is TGTGCCAGCAGCTCGGGTGTGGTTAACACTGAAGCTTTCTTT.

The chain links TRBV11-3 to TRBJ1-4; possibly TRBD1 for D (6 bases). The CDR3 contains 15 residues. In germline, CDR1 is SGHNT, CDR2 YENEEA. V shed 4 bases and J shed 6 bases, with 15 bases lying between them. CDR3 nucleotide sequence: TGTGCCAGCAGCTATGGTCAGGGGTGGGATGAAAAACTGTTTTTT. It is translated as CASSYGQGWDEKLFF.

The chain recombines TRBV5-8 with TRBJ2-7, with TRBD2 as a possible D gene (5 bases). Looked up from germline, CDR1 is SGHTS and CDR2 is YDEGEE. Trimming took 0 bases from V and 2 from J, leaving 12 bases between them. The CDR3 consists of 15 residues. CDR3 residues: CASSLDGSGAYEQYF. The DNA of the CDR3 is TGTGCCAGCAGCTTGGATGGAAGCGGAGCCTACGAGCAGTACTTC.

The J gene is TRBJ2-7, the V gene TRBV30; TRBD2 aligns across 16 bases. The CDR3 is made up of 18 amino acids. Germline loops: CDR1 GTSNPN, CDR2 SVGIG (reference sequence). V lost 4 bases and J lost 6; bases outside the gene matches: 15. This chain's CDR3 is CAWTHQGLAGGGPSEQYF. CDR3 nucleotide sequence: TGTGCCTGGACCCACCAGGGACTAGCGGGAGGGGGCCCCTCCGAGCAGTACTTC.

The chain carries TRBV7-2 and TRBJ2-7; D possibly corresponds to TRBD1 (6 bases). V was cut by 5 bases and J by 3 bases, with 11 bases left in between. The CDR3 length is 13 residues. Germline values: CDR1 SGHTA, CDR2 FQGNSA. The DNA for the CDR3 is TGTGCCAGCAGCACAGGGCCCCTCTACGAGCAGTACTTC. Its translation is CASSTGPLYEQYF. Full variable domain (missing parts from reference TRBV7-2 and TRBJ2-7): GAGVSQSPSNKVTEKGKDVELRCDPISGHTALYWYRQSLGQGLEFLIYFQGNSAPDKSGLPSDRFSAERTGGSVSTLTIQRTQQEDSAVYLCASSTGPLYEQYFGPGTRLTVT.

V is TRBV19 and J is TRBJ1-2; D is unresolved. CDR3 length: 15 residues. The V and J ends lost 1 base and 7 bases respectively, with 16 bases between them. From germline, CDR1 is LNHDA and CDR2 SQIVND (reference sequence). The CDR3 region is CASSIVAGEVGGYTF. The CDR3 coding sequence is TGTGCCAGTAGTATAGTTGCCGGGGAAGTTGGTGGCTACACCTTC.

This clone has just one count. The chain joins TRBV5-1 to TRBJ1-1; no reliable D call. Trimming left V 2 bases short and J 4 bases short, with 12 bases between. CDR3 length: 14 amino acids. Germline values: CDR1 SGHRS, CDR2 YFSETQ. CDR3 coding DNA: TGCGCCAGCAGCTTACAGCTACAGTCCACTGAAGCTTTCTTT. It specifies CASSLQLQSTEAFF.

This clone was observed once. The V call is TRBV5-6, the J call TRBJ2-7; a weak D match, TRBD2 (7 bases). The germline V gene has CDR1 SGHDT and CDR2 YYEEEE. Trimming left V 0 bases short and J 2 bases short, with 12 bases between. The CDR3 loop spans 15 amino acids. The CDR3 nucleotides read TGTGCCAGCAGCTTGGGAGGGAGGGGGACCTACGAGCAGTACTTC. It encodes CASSLGGRGTYEQYF.

V is TRBV5-1 and J is TRBJ2-7, with 8 bases fitting TRBD1. CDR3 size: 15 residues. CDR1 is SGHRS and CDR2 is YFSETQ in the germline V gene. V gave up 0 bases and J gave up 0 bases; unmatched junction bases: 2. The CDR3: CASSLEGQVSYEQYF. The CDR3 DNA sequence: TGCGCCAGCAGCTTGGAGGGACAGGTCTCCTACGAGCAGTACTTC.